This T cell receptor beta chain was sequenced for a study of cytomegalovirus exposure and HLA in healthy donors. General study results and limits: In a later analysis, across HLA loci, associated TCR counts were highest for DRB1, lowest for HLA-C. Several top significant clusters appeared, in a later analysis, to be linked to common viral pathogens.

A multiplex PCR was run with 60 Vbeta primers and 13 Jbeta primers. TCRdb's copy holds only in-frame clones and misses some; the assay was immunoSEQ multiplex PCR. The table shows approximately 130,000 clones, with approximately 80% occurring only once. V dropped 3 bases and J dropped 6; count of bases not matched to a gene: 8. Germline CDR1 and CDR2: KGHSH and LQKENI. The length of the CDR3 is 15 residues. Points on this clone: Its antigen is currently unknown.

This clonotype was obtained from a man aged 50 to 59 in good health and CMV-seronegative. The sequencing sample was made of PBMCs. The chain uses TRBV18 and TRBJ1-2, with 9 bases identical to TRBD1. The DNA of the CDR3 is TGTGCCAGCTCACCTGAAATGGACAGGGGTCATGGCTACACCTTC. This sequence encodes CASSPEMDRGHGYTF.